The clone carrying this T cell receptor (beta chain) has a single count. Its specificity is unknown. Researchers ran the PCR with 60 Vbeta and 13 Jbeta primers. This table comes from immunoSEQ multiplex PCR, and its TCRdb copy is limited to in-frame clones, with some not included. The data contain 140,000 to 150,000 clones, 70% to 85% of them singletons. CDR3 length: 11 amino acids. V shed 6 bases and J shed 6 bases, with 7 bases lying between them. From germline, CDR1 is MNHEY and CDR2 SVGAGI. The sample belongs to a study of cytomegalovirus exposure and HLA in healthy donors. Study results and limitations: For TCR beta chains, V- and J-gene trimming was later linked to a missense DCLRE1C variant. Presence/absence analysis assumed near-uniform sequencing depth across donors. A later analysis showed TCR association rates differing by HLA locus, peaking at DRB1 and lowest at HLA-C.

This TCR was sampled from a woman in her sixties in good health and CMV-seropositive. Sequencing was performed on PBMCs. The chain combines TRBV6-5 with TRBJ2-3; unclear D gene. The DNA of the CDR3 is TGTGCCAGCAGATTCGGGGATACGCAGTATTTT. Translated: CASRFGDTQYF.